This TCR beta chain was recovered during a study of shared clonotypes between healthy human individuals. The sample holds a few counts of this clone. Unsorted PBMC DNA sequencing spanned ten immunoSEQ deep assay plates. TCRdb's table, derived via immunoSEQ multiplex PCR, lists solely in-frame clones and lacks some. Here the sample spans 400,000 to 600,000 clones, around 79% being singletons. Sequenced material: PBMCs. The TCR originated in a woman aged 40 to 50 in good health. Some clones in this sample may be carry-over from other donors' samples.

This CDR3 is CASSSGQETQYF. The CDR3 bases are TGTGCCAGCAGCTCTGGGCAAGAGACCCAGTACTTC. V is TRBV11-3 and J is TRBJ2-5; D is ambiguous. The V end was cut by 4 bases, the J end by 2 bases, with 5 bases between. This CDR3 comprises 12 residues. Germline CDR1 and CDR2: SGHNT and YENEEA.